The clone carrying this T cell receptor (beta chain) was detected only once. The antigen remains unidentified. Germline V CDR1 and CDR2: LNHDA, SQIVND (reference sequence). The CDR3 length is 17 residues. V was clipped by 4 bases and J by 3 bases; unmatched bases: 8. A multiplex PCR was run with 60 Vbeta primers and 13 Jbeta primers. Original data processing: The authors later counted about 80 million unique TCR beta chains, approximately 10 million of them shared. Here immunoSEQ multiplex PCR was the method, and the copy in TCRdb shows in-frame clones only, minus some. D and trimming come from the DNA, and the V and J calls and clone size come from that table. The sample includes about 200,000 clones, about 76% seen only once; the top ten take 1.6%. The source of the sample is a study of cytomegalovirus exposure and HLA in healthy donors. About the study: A data release that came early held approximately 85 million unique TCRs from HLA-typed donors. Regarding the study as a whole: In an earlier analysis, in some 540 donors, most V segments appeared productive either ~87% or ~30% of the time.

This chain uses TRBV19 with TRBJ2-1, with 11 nucleotides matching TRBD2. Source material: PBMCs. The TCR comes from a woman aged 45-65 years in good health and CMV-seronegative. The CDR3 is CASSTGGLAVFYNEQFF. Here the CDR3 DNA reads TGTGCCAGTAGTACTGGGGGACTAGCGGTTTTCTACAATGAGCAGTTCTTC.